Below are 28 T cell receptor beta chains sequenced from a single sample in a study of cytomegalovirus exposure and HLA in healthy donors. The PCR had 60 Vbeta and 13 Jbeta primers. Repertoires were generated with immunoSEQ multiplex PCR, while TCRdb's copy carries only in-frame clones and drops some. The sample carries 75,000 to 100,000 clones, around 68% recorded once. Specimen: PBMCs. The source is a female donor in good health and CMV-seronegative.

V and J are TRBV27 and TRBJ2-2; TRBD1 matches at 9 bases. Germline values: CDR1 MNHEY, CDR2 SMNVEV (reference sequence). J gave up 6 bases and V 1 base, and 6 bases lay outside the gene matches. The CDR3 has 16 residues. CDR3 region: CASSLWGQGRAGELFF. CDR3 DNA sequence: TGTGCCAGCAGTTTATGGGGACAGGGCAGAGCCGGGGAGCTGTTTTTT.

The chain joins TRBV27 to TRBJ2-7, with D perhaps matching TRBD2 (6 bases). Germline CDR1 reads MNHEY; CDR2 reads SMNVEV (reference sequence). The CDR3 sequence is 14 residues long. The V end was cut by 8 bases, the J end by 4 bases, with 18 bases between. CDR3 loop: CASSTGTHSYEQYF. The DNA of the CDR3 is TGTGCCAGCTCCACCGGGACTCACTCTTACGAGCAGTACTTC.

The chain links TRBV27 to TRBJ2-7; perhaps TRBD2 as D (6 bases). V gave up 5 bases and J gave up 3 bases, with 14 bases separating them. This CDR3 has 14 residues. Germline V gives CDR1 MNHEY, CDR2 SMNVEV (reference sequence). The CDR3 DNA follows: TGTGCCAGCAGTACCCCTAGCGAGGGCTACGAGCAGTACTTC. Protein: CASSTPSEGYEQYF.

This chain connects TRBV29-1 to TRBJ2-7; 7 nucleotides align to TRBD1. The CDR3 contains 13 residues. The germline V gene has CDR1 SQVTM and CDR2 ANQGSEA. With V trimmed by 0 bases and J by 6 bases, 5 bases remained unmatched. CDR3 coding DNA: TGCAGCGTTGAAGAACCGACAGGGAGCGAGCAGTACTTC. Translation: CSVEEPTGSEQYF.

The chain carries TRBV27 and TRBJ2-7, with 11 bases aligning to TRBD2. Trimming at V came to 5 bases and at J to 2 bases, leaving 14 bases not matched to a gene. This CDR3 comprises 18 residues. The germline V gene encodes CDR1 MNHEY and CDR2 SMNVEV (reference sequence). DNA for the CDR3: TGTGCCAGCAGTCTCGGGACTAGCGGAATTAAAGTCCCCTACGAGCAGTACTTC. Protein sequence: CASSLGTSGIKVPYEQYF.

This clone has just a few counts. The genes are TRBV7-2 and TRBJ2-7; TRBD1 agrees at 8 bases. Trimming took 5 bases from V and 3 from J; bases not matched to a gene: 6. Germline CDR1 is SGHTA and CDR2 is FQGNSA. The CDR3 extends over 14 amino acids. The CDR3 reads CASSLLDRDYEQYF. CDR3 in DNA: TGTGCCAGCAGCCTTCTGGACAGGGACTACGAGCAGTACTTC.

This chain joins TRBV7-8 and TRBJ1-5; 10 nucleotides match TRBD1. The CDR3 loop spans 19 amino acids. V shed 2 bases and J 3 bases; nucleotides not matched to a gene: 13. Germline V gene sequence: CDR1 SGHVS, CDR2 FQNEAQ. As DNA, the CDR3 is TGTGCCAGCAGCTTAAGAGGGACAGGGGTAGGGAGAATCAATCAGCCCCAGCATTTT. It yields the protein CASSLRGTGVGRINQPQHF. Drawing the rest from reference TRBV7-8 and TRBJ1-5, the complete variable domain is GAGVSQSPRYKVAKRGQDVALRCDPISGHVSLFWYQQALGQGPEFLTYFQNEAQLDKSGLPSDRFFAERPEGSVSTLKIQRTQQEDSAVYLCASSLRGTGVGRINQPQHFGDGTRLSIL.

This clone turned up a few times. The V and J genes are TRBV30 and TRBJ1-2; D gene unclear. Germline CDR1 and CDR2: GTSNPN and SVGIG (reference sequence). The ends were cut back, 4 bases at V and 1 base at J, with 10 bases in the middle. This CDR3 contains 13 residues. CDR3 DNA sequence: TGTGCCTGGACCACGAGGATTAACTATGGCTACACCTTC. Its protein is CAWTTRINYGYTF.

This sequence joins TRBV5-1 and TRBJ2-3, with 10 bases lining up with TRBD1. Germline lookup yields CDR1 SGHRS and CDR2 YFSETQ. This CDR3 is built from 18 residues. Trimming removed 0 bases from V and 4 bases from J; junction bases left unmatched: 11. This CDR3 is CASSLEPHSGTGADTQYF. The CDR3 DNA follows: TGCGCCAGCAGCTTGGAACCTCATAGCGGGACAGGGGCAGATACGCAGTATTTT.

This clone was recorded a few times. The chain recombines TRBV5-4 with TRBJ1-1; 7 bases fit TRBD1. Germline V gene data show CDR1 as SGHNT and CDR2 as YYREEE (reference sequence). The CDR3 spans 15 residues. Germline trimming cut 6 bases from V and 3 bases from J; bases unmatched to any gene: 11. The CDR3 sequence is CASTPAGTEDTEAFF. CDR3 nucleotide sequence: TGTGCCAGCACCCCGGCCGGGACAGAAGACACTGAAGCTTTCTTT.

V gene TRBV19 combines with J gene TRBJ2-6, with D uncertain. CDR1 and CDR2 from the germline V gene are LNHDA and SQIVND (reference sequence). V lost 7 bases to trimming and J lost 1 base, with 5 bases between them. CDR3 length equals 13 residues. CDR3 bases: TGTGCCAGTATTCGGTCTGGGGCCAACGTCCTGACTTTC. This sequence encodes CASIRSGANVLTF.

The rearrangement joins TRBV10-3 to TRBJ2-2, with D possibly matching TRBD1 (5 bases). The CDR3 extends over 13 amino acids. The V end lost 11 bases, the J end lost 3 bases, and 13 bases lay between the germline ends. Looked up from germline, CDR1 is ENHRY and CDR2 is SYGVKD. Here the CDR3 reads CAGRGRDTGELFF. CDR3 coding DNA: TGTGCCGGACGCGGCAGGGACACCGGGGAGCTGTTTTTT.

J is TRBJ2-3 and V is TRBV5-6; perhaps TRBD2 as D (6 bases). V shed 0 bases and J shed 1 base, with 12 bases lying between them. Germline CDR1 reads SGHDT; CDR2 reads YYEEEE. The CDR3 is 16 amino acids. DNA of the CDR3: TGTGCCAGCAGCTTGGGCGCGGGCGGGGGCACAGATACGCAGTATTTT. This codes for CASSLGAGGGTDTQYF.

J is TRBJ2-1 and V is TRBV5-6, with D possibly being TRBD2 (5 bases). V was shortened by 0 bases and J by 1 base, with 8 bases between the two germline ends. The CDR3 covers 15 residues. Looked up from germline, CDR1 is SGHDT and CDR2 is YYEEEE. The CDR3 loop reads CASSLGVASYNEQFF. In nucleotides, the CDR3 is TGTGCCAGCAGCTTGGGGGTAGCGTCCTACAATGAGCAGTTCTTC.

Many counts were recorded for this clone. The CDR3 region is CASSPNRRTYYGYTF. CDR3 DNA: TGTGCCAGCAGCCCTAACAGGAGAACTTACTATGGCTACACCTTC. The V gene is TRBV14, the J gene TRBJ1-2; D perhaps matches TRBD1 (5 bases). V was trimmed by 4 bases and J by 3 bases, leaving 15 bases between them. Germline loops: CDR1 SGHDN, CDR2 FVKESK. CDR3 length: 15 amino acids.

This clone was observed a few times. V is TRBV10-3 and J is TRBJ1-2; no clear D. The CDR3 runs 15 residues. With 2 bases removed from V and 2 bases from J, the gap between germline ends came to 12 bases. The germline CDR1 and CDR2 sequences are ENHRY and SYGVKD. This CDR3 reads CAISEPERPNYGYTF. CDR3 DNA sequence: TGTGCCATCAGTGAGCCCGAGAGGCCCAACTATGGCTACACCTTC.

The chain carries TRBV5-4 and TRBJ2-1; no reliable D call. Germline CDR1 is SGHNT and CDR2 is YYREEE (reference sequence). The CDR3 sequence is 16 residues long. Trimming took 1 base from V and 0 from J, leaving 11 bases between them. CDR3: CASSLRSLSSYNEQFF. The CDR3 bases are TGTGCCAGCAGCTTGCGGAGTTTGAGCTCCTACAATGAGCAGTTCTTC.

V gene TRBV11-2 combines with J gene TRBJ1-2; 9 bases match TRBD1. This CDR3 has 16 residues. The ends lost 0 bases at V and 4 bases at J; junction bases unmatched: 6. CDR1 and CDR2 from the germline V gene are SGHAT and FQNNGV. CDR3 DNA: TGTGCCAGCAGCTTAGACGGGACAGGGCAAGCCTATGGCTACACCTTC. Its protein is CASSLDGTGQAYGYTF.

The rearrangement uses TRBV7-2 and TRBJ2-5, with D possibly TRBD2 on 6 matching bases. Trimming shortened V by 2 bases and J by 2 bases, and 9 bases separated the two germline ends. Germline CDR1 SGHTA, CDR2 FQGNSA. CDR3 length: 14 amino acids. CDR3 DNA: TGTGCCAGCAGCTTATTTGGGGGGCAAGAGACCCAGTACTTC. It translates to CASSLFGGQETQYF.

A single count supports this clone. The sample carries other DNA sequences with the same CDR3. The chain joins TRBV27 to TRBJ1-1; D ambiguous. Between the trimmed V and J ends, which lost 0 bases and 1 base, there was a span of 3 bases. This CDR3 comprises 13 residues. Germline-derived CDR1 and CDR2 are MNHEY and SMNVEV (reference sequence). The CDR3 spells CASSLSRNTEAFF. In DNA, the CDR3 is TGTGCCAGCAGTTTATCCAGGAACACTGAAGCTTTCTTT.

This chain links TRBV10-1 with TRBJ2-7; D perhaps matches TRBD2 (6 bases). Germline loops: CDR1 WNHNN, CDR2 SYGVQD (reference sequence). The length of the CDR3 is 13 residues. Trimming left V 0 bases short and J 7 bases short, with 10 bases between. Written as DNA, the CDR3 is TGCGCCAGCAGTGAGTCACCGGGAGATGAGCAGTACTTC. Protein: CASSESPGDEQYF.

The gene calls are TRBV2 and TRBJ1-2; D is unclear. The V end was cut by 7 bases, the J end by 10 bases, with 19 bases between. Germline V CDR1 and CDR2: SNHLY, FYNNEI. The CDR3 is 13 amino acids. CDR3 region: CASTVGVGRVYTF. As DNA, the CDR3 is TGTGCCAGCACCGTCGGGGTCGGGAGAGTCTACACCTTC. The variable domain in full, completed from reference TRBV2 and TRBJ1-2, reads EPEVTQTPSHQVTQMGQEVILRCVPISNHLYFYWYRQILGQKVEFLVSFYNNEISEKSEIFDDQFSVERPDGSNFTLKIRSTKLEDSAMYFCASTVGVGRVYTFGSGTRLTVV.

The CDR3 spells CAWSETSLMQYF. CDR3 nucleotides: TGTGCCTGGAGCGAAACTAGCCTGATGCAGTATTTT. The rearrangement joins TRBV30 to TRBJ2-3; a possible D gene is TRBD2 (6 bases). CDR3 length: 12 residues. Trimming left V 3 bases short and J 11 bases short, with 15 bases between. The V gene's germline CDR1 is GTSNPN and CDR2 SVGIG (reference sequence).

This clone was detected a few times. V usage is TRBV7-9 and J usage is TRBJ1-1; D is uncertain. This CDR3 has 13 amino acids. V was cut by 4 bases and J by 4 bases, with 10 bases left in between. Germline lookup yields CDR1 SEHNR and CDR2 FQNEAQ (reference sequence). DNA of the CDR3: TGTGCCAGCAGCTCGGGGATCGGCACTGAAGCTTTCTTT. Translation gives CASSSGIGTEAFF.

This rearrangement joins TRBV7-3 to TRBJ2-2, with 10 positions matching TRBD2. The CDR3 spans 17 residues. V dropped 1 base and J dropped 5; count of bases not matched to a gene: 7. From germline, CDR1 is SGHTA and CDR2 FQGTGA. CDR3 DNA sequence: TGTGCCAGCAGCTTAAGTCGCCTAGCGGGAGAAACCGGGGAGCTGTTTTTT. Amino acids: CASSLSRLAGETGELFF.

This clone was recorded only once. J is TRBJ2-5 and V is TRBV6-5, with D hard to call. Germline CDR1 is MNHEY and CDR2 is SVGAGI. The CDR3 is 14 residues long. Trimming left V 5 bases short and J 1 base short, with 11 bases between. The CDR3 DNA follows: TGTGCCAGCAGTCCGTCGAGGCTCCAAGAGACCCAGTACTTC. It codes for CASSPSRLQETQYF.

This clone was found once. CDR3 residues: CATKAASGPNTYEQYF. For the CDR3, the DNA is TGTGCCACCAAAGCGGCTAGCGGGCCTAATACCTACGAGCAGTACTTC. The genes are TRBV27 and TRBJ2-7; 8 positions agree with TRBD2. V lost 10 bases to trimming and J lost 2 bases; unmatched junction nucleotides: 16. The CDR3 extends over 16 amino acids. Germline CDR1 MNHEY, CDR2 SMNVEV (reference sequence).

The rearrangement uses TRBV5-8 and TRBJ1-1; maybe TRBD1 (6 bases). Germline CDR1 is SGHTS and CDR2 is YDEGEE. V lost 0 bases and J 1 base, leaving 10 bases between the germline ends. The CDR3 consists of 15 residues. The CDR3: CASSLAMTGNTEAFF. The CDR3 coding sequence is TGTGCCAGCAGCTTGGCCATGACAGGGAACACTGAAGCTTTCTTT.